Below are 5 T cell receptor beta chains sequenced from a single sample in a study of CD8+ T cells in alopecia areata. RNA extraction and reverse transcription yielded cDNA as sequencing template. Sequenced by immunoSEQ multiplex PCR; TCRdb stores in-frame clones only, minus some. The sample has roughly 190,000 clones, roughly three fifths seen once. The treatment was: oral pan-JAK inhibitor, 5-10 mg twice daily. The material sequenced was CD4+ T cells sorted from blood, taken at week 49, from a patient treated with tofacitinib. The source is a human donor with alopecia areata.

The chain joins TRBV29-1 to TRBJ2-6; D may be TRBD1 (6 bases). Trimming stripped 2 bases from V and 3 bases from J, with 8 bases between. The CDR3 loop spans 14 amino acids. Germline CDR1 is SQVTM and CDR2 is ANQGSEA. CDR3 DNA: TGCAGCGTTGAATGGGGGCTTGGGGCCAACGTCCTGACTTTC. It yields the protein CSVEWGLGANVLTF.

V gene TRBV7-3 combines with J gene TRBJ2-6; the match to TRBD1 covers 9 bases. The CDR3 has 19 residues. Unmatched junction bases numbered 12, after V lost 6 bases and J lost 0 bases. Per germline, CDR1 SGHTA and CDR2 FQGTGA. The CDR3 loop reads CASRPDRGHFASGANVLTF. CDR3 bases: TGTGCCAGCAGGCCGGACAGGGGCCACTTTGCCTCTGGGGCCAACGTCCTGACTTTC. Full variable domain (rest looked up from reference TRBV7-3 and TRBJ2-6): GAGVSQTPSNKVTEKGKYVELRCDPISGHTALYWYRQSLGQGPEFLIYFQGTGAADDSGLPNDRFFAVRPEGSVSTLKIQRTERGDSAVYLCASRPDRGHFASGANVLTFGAGSRLTVL.

The CDR3 coding sequence is TGTGCCAGCAGCTCTGGGACATCTGAGCAGTTCTTC. Protein: CASSSGTSEQFF. This chain uses TRBV27 with TRBJ2-1, with D possibly matching TRBD1 (6 bases). Between the trimmed V and J ends, which lost 6 bases and 9 bases, there was a span of 12 bases. Per the germline V gene, CDR1 is MNHEY and CDR2 is SMNVEV (reference sequence). There are 12 residues in the CDR3.

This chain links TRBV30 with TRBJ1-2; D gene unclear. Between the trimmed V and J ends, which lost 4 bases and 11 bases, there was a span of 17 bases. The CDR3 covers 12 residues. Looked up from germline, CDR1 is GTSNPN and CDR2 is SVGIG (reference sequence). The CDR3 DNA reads TGTGCCTGGAAAAGGGAGATTTTGGGTTACACCTTC. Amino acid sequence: CAWKREILGYTF.

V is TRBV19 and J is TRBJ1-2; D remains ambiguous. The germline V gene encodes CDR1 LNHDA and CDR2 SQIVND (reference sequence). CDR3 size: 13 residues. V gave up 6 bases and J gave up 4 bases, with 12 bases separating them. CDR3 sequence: CASSRRETYGYTF. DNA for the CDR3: TGTGCCAGTAGCCGAAGGGAGACCTATGGCTACACCTTC.